This T cell receptor beta chain derives from a study of OX40 agonist ivuxolimab in advanced cancers. This table comes from immunoSEQ multiplex PCR, and its TCRdb copy is limited to in-frame clones, with some not included. Here the sample spans about 16,000 clones, around 90% being singletons. This clone came up a few times. Antigen: not known. Germline CDR1 and CDR2: LNHNV and YYDKDF (reference sequence). CDR3 length: 17 residues. Trimming took 0 bases from V and 2 from J; bases not matched to a gene: 10. The study's findings and limits: Blood T cells, both CD4+ and CD8+, expanded clonally by week 6 at 0.1 to 3.0 mg/kg.

J is TRBJ2-7 and V is TRBV15; 7 bases match TRBD2. This sequence originates from an adult with an advanced solid tumor such as melanoma, head and neck, liver or kidney cancer. The material sequenced was CD4+ or CD8+ T cells sorted from blood, taken in a trial of the OX40 agonist ivuxolimab. DNA of the CDR3: TGTGCCACCAGCAGAGATCGGCGGCTAGCGGAGCCCTACGAGCAGTACTTC. Its translation is CATSRDRRLAEPYEQYF.